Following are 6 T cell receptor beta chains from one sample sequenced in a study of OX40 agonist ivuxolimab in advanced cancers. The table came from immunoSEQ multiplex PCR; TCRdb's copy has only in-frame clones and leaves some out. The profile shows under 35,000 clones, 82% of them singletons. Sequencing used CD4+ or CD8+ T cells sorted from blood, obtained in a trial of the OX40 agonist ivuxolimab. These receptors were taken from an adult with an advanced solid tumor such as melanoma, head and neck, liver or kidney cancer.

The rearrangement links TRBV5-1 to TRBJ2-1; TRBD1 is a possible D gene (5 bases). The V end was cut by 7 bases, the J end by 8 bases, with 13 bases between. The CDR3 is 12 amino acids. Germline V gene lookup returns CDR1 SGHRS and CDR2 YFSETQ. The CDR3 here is CASAAGWDEQFF. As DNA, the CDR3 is TGCGCCAGCGCAGCAGGGTGGGATGAGCAGTTCTTC. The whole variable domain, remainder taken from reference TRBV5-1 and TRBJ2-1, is KAGVTQTPRYLIKTRGQQVTLSCSPISGHRSVSWYQQTPGQGLQFLFEYFSETQRNKGNFPGRFSGRQFSNSRSEMNVSTLELGDSALYLCASAAGWDEQFFGPGTRLTVL.

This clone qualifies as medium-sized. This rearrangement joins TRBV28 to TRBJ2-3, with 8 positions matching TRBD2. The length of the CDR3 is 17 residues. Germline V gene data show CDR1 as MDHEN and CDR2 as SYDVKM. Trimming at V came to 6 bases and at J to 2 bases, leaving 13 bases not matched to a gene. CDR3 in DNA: TGTGCCAGCAGCACGCCGTATGGGACTAGAGACACAGATACGCAGTATTTT. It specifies CASSTPYGTRDTDTQYF.

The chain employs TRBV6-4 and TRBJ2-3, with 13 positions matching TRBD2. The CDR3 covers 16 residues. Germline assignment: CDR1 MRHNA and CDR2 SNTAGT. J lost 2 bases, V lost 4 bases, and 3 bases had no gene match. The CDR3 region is CASSGTSGGATDTQYF. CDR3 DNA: TGTGCCAGCAGTGGAACTAGCGGGGGGGCCACAGATACGCAGTATTTT.

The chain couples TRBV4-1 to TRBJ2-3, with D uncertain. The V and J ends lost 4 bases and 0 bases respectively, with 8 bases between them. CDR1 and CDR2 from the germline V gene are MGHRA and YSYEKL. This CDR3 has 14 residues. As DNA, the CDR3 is TGCGCCAGCAGCCTCCTTGTAAGCACAGATACGCAGTATTTT. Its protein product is CASSLLVSTDTQYF.

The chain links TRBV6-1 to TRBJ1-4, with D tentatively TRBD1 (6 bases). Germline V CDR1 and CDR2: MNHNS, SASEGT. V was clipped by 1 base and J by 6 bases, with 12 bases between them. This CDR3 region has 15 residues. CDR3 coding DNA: TGTGCCAGCAGTGAAGAGGACAGATTCTATGAAAAACTGTTTTTT. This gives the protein CASSEEDRFYEKLFF.

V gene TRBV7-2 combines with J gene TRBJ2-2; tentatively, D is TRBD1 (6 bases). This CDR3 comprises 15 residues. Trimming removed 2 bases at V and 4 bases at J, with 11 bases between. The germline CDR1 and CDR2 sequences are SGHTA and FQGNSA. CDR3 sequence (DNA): TGTGCCAGCAGCTTAAACAGGGAGAGCACCGGGGAGCTGTTTTTT. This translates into CASSLNRESTGELFF.